The rows below give T cell receptor beta chains drawn from one sample of a study of vaccination and CD4 T cells after COVID-19. For these TCRs, the target antigens are not known. Each CDR3 protein gets one entry after TCRdb re-called the PCR reads with MiXCR. The sample lists roughly 7,000 distinct CDR3 sequences, roughly a third seen once, with approximately 35% in the top ten. The sequenced sample was CD4+ T cells from blood, cultured in vitro. The origin of the receptors is a human donor in good health. CDR3s include the opening cysteine and the closing phenylalanine or tryptophan. D genes are given only for firm matches. Clone size is given for some rows only: seen once, a few or many times, or a class if the clone is expanded.

J: TRBJ2-7
size: few
V: TRBV7-3
D: TRBD1
DNA: TGTGCCAGCGGTAAAAGCCGGGACAGTTCCTACGAGCAGTACTTC
CDR3: CASGKSRDSSYEQYF

J: TRBJ1-2
size: -
V: TRBV7-9
D: -
DNA: TGTGCCAGCAGCTACGAGTACTATGGCTACACCTTC
CDR3: CASSYEYYGYTF

J: TRBJ1-1
size: -
V: TRBV6-1
D: -
DNA: TGTGCCAGCAGTCTTGGGGGAAGCACTGAAGCTTTCTTT
CDR3: CASSLGGSTEAFF

J: TRBJ2-2
size: -
V: TRBV2
D: -
DNA: TGTGCCAGCAGTGTTCAACAGGGCACCGGGGAGCTGTTTTTT
CDR3: CASSVQQGTGELFF

J: TRBJ1-3
size: few
V: TRBV20-1
D: -
DNA: TGCAGTGCTTATGTCCCCTGGACAAACAAAACCTCTGGAAACACCATATATTTT
CDR3: CSAYVPWTNKTSGNTIYF

J: TRBJ2-7
size: -
V: TRBV2
D: TRBD1
DNA: TGTGCCAGCAGCTACGGACAGGGGGAGCAGTACTTC
CDR3: CASSYGQGEQYF

J: TRBJ2-3
size: -
V: TRBV7-9
D: -
DNA: TGTGCCAGCAGCTTAGCGGAGGGGCTTTATTCAGATACGCAGTATTTT
CDR3: CASSLAEGLYSDTQYF

J: TRBJ2-2
size: -
V: TRBV20-1
D: -
DNA: TGCAGTGCTAGAGACGGGAGCAACGACGGGGAGCTGTTTTTT
CDR3: CSARDGSNDGELFF

J: TRBJ2-7
size: once
V: TRBV27
D: -
DNA: TGTGCCAGCAGCCCCGCCGGGACTGCCTCCGAGCAGTACTTC
CDR3: CASSPAGTASEQYF

J: TRBJ2-5
size: -
V: TRBV11-3
D: TRBD2
DNA: TGTGCCAGCAGCTTAGGACTAGCGGCTCAAGAGACCCAGTACTTC
CDR3: CASSLGLAAQETQYF

J: TRBJ2-7
size: -
V: TRBV6-1
D: TRBD2
DNA: TGTGCCAGCAGGGGACTAGCCGGGACGCCGGATACCGAGCAGTACTTC
CDR3: CASRGLAGTPDTEQYF

J: TRBJ2-3
size: medium-sized
V: TRBV20-1
D: -
DNA: TGCAGTGCTAGAAGTCACGGCCCAGCGGCTAGCACAGATACGCAGTATTTT
CDR3: CSARSHGPAASTDTQYF

J: TRBJ1-6
size: -
V: TRBV14
D: -
DNA: TGTGCCAGCAGCCAAGTCGTAGGGGGAAATTCACCCCTCCACTTT
CDR3: CASSQVVGGNSPLHF

J: TRBJ2-4
size: -
V: TRBV7-2
D: -
DNA: TGTGCCAGCAGCGGAGCCAAAAACATTCAGTACTTC
CDR3: CASSGAKNIQYF

J: TRBJ1-5
size: -
V: TRBV19
D: -
DNA: TGTGCCCCCCTAAGGACCGCTCGTTGGATCCAGCCCCAGCATTTT
CDR3: CAPLRTARWIQPQHF

J: TRBJ2-7
size: -
V: TRBV7-9
D: -
DNA: TGTGCCAGCAGCCCACTACTAGGATTCTACGAGCAGTACTTC
CDR3: CASSPLLGFYEQYF

J: TRBJ2-6
size: -
V: TRBV28
D: -
DNA: TGTGCCAGCAGTGTCACAAGACCTGGGGCCAACGTCCTGACTTTC
CDR3: CASSVTRPGANVLTF

J: TRBJ2-2
size: -
V: TRBV27
D: -
DNA: TGTGCCAGCAGTTCCCACGGGGGCGGGGAGCTGTTTTTT
CDR3: CASSSHGGGELFF

J: TRBJ1-5
size: few
V: TRBV7-2
D: -
DNA: TGTGCCAGCAGCTTAGCGGGACGGCTCAATCAGCCCCAGCATTTT
CDR3: CASSLAGRLNQPQHF

J: TRBJ2-7
size: -
V: TRBV2
D: -
DNA: TGTGCCAGCAGGGGGACTGCAAGCTCCTACGAGCAGTACTTC
CDR3: CASRGTASSYEQYF

J: TRBJ2-2
size: -
V: TRBV7-9
D: -
DNA: TGTGCCAGCAGCTCCTGGTGGGCGAACACCGGGGAGCTGTTTTTT
CDR3: CASSSWWANTGELFF

J: TRBJ2-7
size: few
V: TRBV6-1
D: -
DNA: TGTGCCAGCAGTGGACTTTCGATTTCCTACGAGCAGTACTTC
CDR3: CASSGLSISYEQYF

J: TRBJ2-7
size: few
V: TRBV20-1
D: TRBD1
DNA: TGCAGTGCTAGTGGGGGGACAGGGGTTCTCGAGCAGTACTTC
CDR3: CSASGGTGVLEQYF

J: TRBJ2-3
size: few
V: TRBV20-1
D: TRBD2
DNA: TGCAGTGCATGGACTAGCGGGAGGACAGATACGCAGTATTTT
CDR3: CSAWTSGRTDTQYF

J: TRBJ2-3
size: -
V: TRBV7-6
D: TRBD2
DNA: TGTGCCAGCAGCTTAGGGGCGGGAGTGTTCACAGATACGCAGTATTTT
CDR3: CASSLGAGVFTDTQYF

J: TRBJ2-1
size: -
V: TRBV6-1
D: -
DNA: TGTGCCAGCAGTGAGATGGTTTGGCTTCCCAATGAGCAGTTCTTC
CDR3: CASSEMVWLPNEQFF

J: TRBJ1-5
size: medium-sized
V: TRBV20-1
D: -
DNA: TGCAGTGCTAGAGAACAGGGTGGAGTAAGCAATCAGCCCCAGCATTTT
CDR3: CSAREQGGVSNQPQHF

J: TRBJ2-3
size: -
V: TRBV20-1
D: TRBD2
DNA: TGCAGTGCTAGAGATGTAGGGAGGGGCACAGATACGCAGTATTTT
CDR3: CSARDVGRGTDTQYF

J: TRBJ1-1
size: few
V: TRBV12-3/TRBV12-4
D: -
DNA: TGTGCCAGCAGTTTAGGGCAGGGGTCATGGGCTGAAGCTTTCTTT
CDR3: CASSLGQGSWAEAFF

J: TRBJ1-5
size: once
V: TRBV28
D: -
DNA: TGTGCCAGCAGTCCCGACACAGGTAGCAATCAGCCCCAGCATTTT
CDR3: CASSPDTGSNQPQHF

J: TRBJ1-2
size: few
V: TRBV24-1
D: TRBD1
DNA: TGTGCCACCAGTGATTTCCGGGACAGTATCCAATACACCTTC
CDR3: CATSDFRDSIQYTF

J: TRBJ1-6
size: -
V: TRBV6-1
D: -
DNA: TGTGCCAGCAGTGCGGGACCTTATAATTCACCCCTCCACTTT
CDR3: CASSAGPYNSPLHF

J: TRBJ2-7
size: -
V: TRBV10-3
D: -
DNA: TGTGCCATTATTAACCTGGAGAGTTACGAGCAGTACTTC
CDR3: CAIINLESYEQYF

J: TRBJ2-5
size: -
V: TRBV27
D: -
DNA: TGTGCCAGCAGTTTATCGGGCAGGGTAGGAGAGACCCAGTACTTC
CDR3: CASSLSGRVGETQYF

J: TRBJ1-6
size: -
V: TRBV5-6
D: -
DNA: TGTGCCAGCAGCTTGTTACAGTCCGGCGTGATGTATTCACCCCTCCACTTT
CDR3: CASSLLQSGVMYSPLHF

J: TRBJ2-1
size: -
V: TRBV11-2
D: -
DNA: TGTGCCAGCAGCTTAGTTAATGAGCAGTTCTTC
CDR3: CASSLVNEQFF

J: TRBJ1-1
size: few
V: TRBV6-5
D: -
DNA: TGTGCCAGCAGTTACTCTGGTAGCAGCGCCGCTACGAACACTGAAGCTTTCTTT
CDR3: CASSYSGSSAATNTEAFF

J: TRBJ2-2
size: -
V: TRBV21-1
D: -
DNA: TGTGCCAACCCGGTCCCTAACGGGGACAGGGGGCTGAGCGGGGAGCTGTTTTTT
CDR3: CANPVPNGDRGLSGELFF

J: TRBJ1-2
size: -
V: TRBV28
D: TRBD1
DNA: TGTGCCAGCAGGGGGCGGACAGGAGATGGCTACACCTTC
CDR3: CASRGRTGDGYTF

J: TRBJ2-7
size: -
V: TRBV24-1
D: -
DNA: TGTGCCACCAGTGATTTGGGACAGTCTGGCGACGAGCAGTACTTC
CDR3: CATSDLGQSGDEQYF

J: TRBJ1-2
size: -
V: TRBV28
D: -
DNA: TGTGCCAGCAGTTTAAGCTATGGCTACACCTTC
CDR3: CASSLSYGYTF

J: TRBJ1-5
size: -
V: TRBV7-2
D: -
DNA: TGTGCCAGCAGCTTGGATGCGGGTCAGCCCCAGCATTTT
CDR3: CASSLDAGQPQHF

J: TRBJ2-7
size: -
V: TRBV27
D: TRBD2
DNA: TGTGCCAGCAGCCCAGGTGGCGGGAGAGGATCCTACGAGCAGTACTTC
CDR3: CASSPGGGRGSYEQYF

J: TRBJ1-2
size: once
V: TRBV6-1
D: -
DNA: TGTGCCAGCAGGACCCCCAGGGGTCCCTACACCTTC
CDR3: CASRTPRGPYTF

J: TRBJ2-7
size: few
V: TRBV2
D: -
DNA: TGTGCCAGCAGTGAATCGGAACATCACTACGAGCAGTACTTC
CDR3: CASSESEHHYEQYF

J: TRBJ1-2
size: -
V: TRBV11-2
D: TRBD1
DNA: TGTGCCAGCAGCTTAGGCCAGGGGGTCTATGGCTACACCTTC
CDR3: CASSLGQGVYGYTF

J: TRBJ2-2
size: -
V: TRBV11-2
D: -
DNA: TGTGCCAGCAGCTTAATGGCGGGCTCCGGGGAGCTGTTTTTT
CDR3: CASSLMAGSGELFF

J: TRBJ2-3
size: few
V: TRBV10-3
D: TRBD2
DNA: TGTGCCATCAGAAGAGGGACTAGCCATGAAACAGATACGCAGTATTTT
CDR3: CAIRRGTSHETDTQYF

J: TRBJ1-1
size: few
V: TRBV20-1
D: TRBD1
DNA: TGCAGTGCCCTCCCGGACAGGTTCACTGAAGCTTTCTTT
CDR3: CSALPDRFTEAFF

J: TRBJ2-2
size: -
V: TRBV20-1
D: -
DNA: TGCAGTGCTAGAGCCAGGGTGGCCGGGGAGCTGTTTTTT
CDR3: CSARARVAGELFF

J: TRBJ1-2
size: medium-sized
V: TRBV24-1
D: -
DNA: TGTGCCACCAGTGTAGCGGACAGTATCGGCTACACCTTC
CDR3: CATSVADSIGYTF

J: TRBJ2-7
size: few
V: TRBV28
D: TRBD1
DNA: TGTGCCAGCAGTTGGACAGGCGCCTACGAGCAGTACTTC
CDR3: CASSWTGAYEQYF

J: TRBJ1-2
size: few
V: TRBV6-1
D: -
DNA: TGTGCCAGCAGTAGCCCCGGGACCTGGCCTTATGGCTACACCTTC
CDR3: CASSSPGTWPYGYTF

J: TRBJ2-7
size: -
V: TRBV6-1
D: -
DNA: TGTGCCAGCAGGACCCCCCGGACCTCCGTCCACGAGCAGTACTTC
CDR3: CASRTPRTSVHEQYF

J: TRBJ2-7
size: -
V: TRBV28
D: -
DNA: TGTGCTAGCAGTTTTATCAGTACTGAGGACAAGGCGGATGAGCAGTACTTC
CDR3: CASSFISTEDKADEQYF